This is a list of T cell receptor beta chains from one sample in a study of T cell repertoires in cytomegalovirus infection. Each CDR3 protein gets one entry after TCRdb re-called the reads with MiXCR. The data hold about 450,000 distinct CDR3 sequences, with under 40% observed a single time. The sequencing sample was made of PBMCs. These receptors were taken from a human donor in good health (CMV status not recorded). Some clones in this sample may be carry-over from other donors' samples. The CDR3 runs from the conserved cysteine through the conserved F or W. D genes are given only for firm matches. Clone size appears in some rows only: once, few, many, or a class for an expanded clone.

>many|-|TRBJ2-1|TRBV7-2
TGTGCCAGCGGGGGGGCCTCCTCCTACAATGAGCAGTTCTTC
CASGGASSYNEQFF
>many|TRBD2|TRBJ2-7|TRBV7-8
TGTGCCAGCAGCCCGATGACTAGCGGGGGGAGTAACGAGCAGTACTTC
CASSPMTSGGSNEQYF
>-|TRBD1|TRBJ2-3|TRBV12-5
TGTGCTAGTGGTCCGTCGGACAGGAGCACAGATACGCAGTATTTT
CASGPSDRSTDTQYF
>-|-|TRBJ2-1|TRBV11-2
TGTGCCAGCAGCTTCGGGGGGCCGATGGGATACAATGAGCAGTTCTTC
CASSFGGPMGYNEQFF
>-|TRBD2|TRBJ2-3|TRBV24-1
TGTGCCACCAGTGATGCCTCGTCGGCGGGGGCAGATACGCAGTATTTT
CATSDASSAGADTQYF
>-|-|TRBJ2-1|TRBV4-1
TGCGCCAGCAGCCAAGTTTCCAGTCGGAGGGAGCAGTTCTTC
CASSQVSSRREQFF
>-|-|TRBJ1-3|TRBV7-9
TGTGCCAGCAGCTTAATTGGGGTTACTGGAAACACCATATATTTT
CASSLIGVTGNTIYF
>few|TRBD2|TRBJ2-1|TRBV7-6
TGTGCCAGCAGCTTAAGGGCGGGGGACCACAATGAGCAGTTCTTC
CASSLRAGDHNEQFF
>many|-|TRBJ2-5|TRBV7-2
TGTGCCAGCAGCTCAGGACTGCCAGAGACCCAGTACTTC
CASSSGLPETQYF
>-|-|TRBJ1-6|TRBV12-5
TGTGCTAGTGGTTTGGTACTTGGTCTAAATTCACCCCTCCACTTT
CASGLVLGLNSPLHF
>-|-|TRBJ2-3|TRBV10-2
TGCGCCAGCAGTGAAACTGCAGATACGCAGTATTTT
CASSETADTQYF
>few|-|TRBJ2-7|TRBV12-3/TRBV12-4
TGTGCCAGCAGTTTGAGCCAGAGTTACGAGCAGTACTTC
CASSLSQSYEQYF
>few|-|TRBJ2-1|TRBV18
TGTGCCAGCTCACCACAAAGGGACCGGGGGTGGGGAGCTGAGCAGTTCTTC
CASSPQRDRGWGAEQFF
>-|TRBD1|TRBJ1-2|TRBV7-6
TGTGCCAGCAGCCCCCTGGGGAGGGGGCAGGGCTATGGCTACACCTTC
CASSPLGRGQGYGYTF
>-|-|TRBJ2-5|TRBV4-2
TGTGCCAGCAGCCTAGGTGGGCCGGCAATGGTGGGGGAGACCCAGTACTTC
CASSLGGPAMVGETQYF
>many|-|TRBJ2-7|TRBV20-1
TGCAGTGCTAGAGCGCCCCGGAGCGAGCAGTACTTC
CSARAPRSEQYF
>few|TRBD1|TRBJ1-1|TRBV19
TGTGCCAGTAGTCAAGGACAGGGGAGGCTGAACACTGAAGCTTTCTTT
CASSQGQGRLNTEAFF